This entry lists 14 T cell receptor beta chains sequenced from one sample in a study of radiation and T cells in renal cell carcinoma. Time point here: blood 2 weeks post-SBRT. Noted treatment: 15 Gy SBRT to primary tumor, nephrectomy 4 weeks later. TCRdb's copy holds only in-frame clones and misses some; the assay was immunoSEQ multiplex PCR. The data contain 120,000 or so clones, 88% of them singletons. Here the sequenced sample was blood, taken from a patient whose treatment included radiotherapy and nephrectomy. All receptors come from a woman aged 70-85 years with renal cell carcinoma.

This clone was detected once. This chain uses TRBV6-5 with TRBJ2-7; 9 bases map to TRBD2. Trimming took 5 bases from V and 2 from J; bases not matched to a gene: 4. The CDR3 spans 14 residues. Germline V CDR1 and CDR2: MNHEY, SVGAGI. The DNA for the CDR3 is TGTGCCAGCAGTCGTAGCGGGGGTACCTACGAGCAGTACTTC. Protein sequence: CASSRSGGTYEQYF.

The rearrangement joins TRBV5-1 to TRBJ2-7, with TRBD2 identical over 9 bases. V was clipped by 6 bases and J by 4 bases; unmatched bases: 11. This CDR3 is 15 amino acids long. Germline loops: CDR1 SGHRS, CDR2 YFSETQ. The CDR3 nucleotides are TGCGCCAGCACCGAGACAGGCGGGGGGGCATACGAGCAGTACTTC. Translation: CASTETGGGAYEQYF.

V gene TRBV6-5 combines with J gene TRBJ1-1; D might be TRBD1 (6 bases). The V gene lost 5 bases and the J gene lost 5 bases, with 12 bases spanning the gap. There are 13 residues in the CDR3. The germline V gene encodes CDR1 MNHEY and CDR2 SVGAGI. Here the CDR3 reads CASSATGRTEAFF. The DNA for the CDR3 is TGTGCCAGCAGTGCTACAGGGAGGACTGAAGCTTTCTTT.

In its sample, this clone was seen a few times. The chain is built from TRBV10-3 and TRBJ2-2; 8 bases are shared with TRBD1. Germline CDR1 reads ENHRY; CDR2 reads SYGVKD. The CDR3 loop spans 16 amino acids. Trimming at V came to 7 bases and at J to 6 bases, leaving 13 bases not matched to a gene. The CDR3 DNA sequence: TGTGCCATCACCAAGGACAGGGACGTGGTCTCCGGGGAGCTGTTTTTT. Translating gives CAITKDRDVVSGELFF.

The chain is built from TRBV9 and TRBJ2-3, with 9 positions matching TRBD2. Germline loops: CDR1 SGDLS, CDR2 YYNGEE. This CDR3 has 16 amino acids. Losses at the gene ends were 0 bases for V and 3 bases for J; bases not matched to a gene: 5. The CDR3 region has the DNA TGTGCCAGCAGCGTAGCGCTAGCGGGGATGACAGATACGCAGTATTTT. Protein sequence: CASSVALAGMTDTQYF.

This chain links TRBV9 with TRBJ2-1; TRBD1 matches at 9 bases. Germline V gene sequence: CDR1 SGDLS, CDR2 YYNGEE. CDR3 length: 15 residues. The V and J ends lost 0 bases and 3 bases, in that order; junction bases with no gene match: 1. This CDR3 is CASSVGDRDYNEQFF. The CDR3 region has the DNA TGTGCCAGCAGCGTAGGGGACAGGGACTACAATGAGCAGTTCTTC. Complete variable domain (other parts from reference TRBV9 and TRBJ2-1): DSGVTQTPKHLITATGQRVTLRCSPRSGDLSVYWYQQSLDQGLQFLIQYYNGEERAKGNILERFSAQQFPDLHSELNLSSLELGDSALYFCASSVGDRDYNEQFFGPGTRLTVL.

The chain uses TRBV29-1 and TRBJ2-1, with TRBD2 as a possible D gene (7 bases). This CDR3 spans 13 amino acids. Germline V gene data show CDR1 as SQVTM and CDR2 as ANQGSEA. The V end lost 7 bases, the J end lost 8 bases, and 18 bases lay between the germline ends. CDR3 sequence (DNA): TGCAGCGCGCGGGGGCTGGTATTAGATGAGCAGTTCTTC. Its protein is CSARGLVLDEQFF.

The chain links TRBV6-6 to TRBJ1-2, with D tentatively TRBD1 (6 bases). The CDR3 has 14 residues. The germline CDR1 and CDR2 sequences are MNHNY and SVGAGI (reference sequence). With 6 bases removed from V and 3 bases from J, the gap between germline ends came to 14 bases. For the CDR3, the DNA is TGTGCCAGCAGCTACACACAGGGCGACTATGGCTACACCTTC. Translated, it gives CASSYTQGDYGYTF.

The chain employs TRBV11-2 and TRBJ1-3; D possibly corresponds to TRBD1 (5 bases). Germline loops: CDR1 SGHAT, CDR2 FQNNGV. Trimming left V 3 bases short and J 2 bases short, with 14 bases between. The CDR3 covers 16 residues. The DNA of the CDR3 is TGTGCCAGCAGCTTCCCGCTTTCAGGGACTGGAAACACCATATATTTT. It encodes CASSFPLSGTGNTIYF.

The rearrangement uses TRBV6-6 and TRBJ2-2; D ambiguous. Germline assignment: CDR1 MNHNY and CDR2 SVGAGI (reference sequence). Trimming left V 2 bases short and J 7 bases short, with 8 bases between. CDR3 length: 13 amino acids. CDR3 DNA: TGTGCCAGCAGTTACAGGAATCTCGGGGAGCTGTTTTTT. Amino acids: CASSYRNLGELFF.

This clone was observed once. The chain has TRBV6-1 and TRBJ2-1, with TRBD2 identical over 10 bases. CDR3 length: 14 residues. Trimming cost V 4 bases and J 8 bases; bases outside gene matches: 5. CDR1 and CDR2 from the germline V gene are MNHNS and SASEGT. The CDR3 DNA reads as TGTGCCAGCAGTGGGCTAGCGGGGGTACATGAGCAGTTCTTC. This gives the protein CASSGLAGVHEQFF.

The V and J genes are TRBV18 and TRBJ2-5; D is unresolved. This CDR3 spans 13 amino acids. V lost 0 bases to trimming and J lost 2 bases, with 4 bases between them. CDR1 is KGHSH, CDR2 LQKENI, per germline. In DNA form, the CDR3 reads TGTGCCAGCTCACCACCGGGTCAAGAGACCCAGTACTTC. This sequence encodes CASSPPGQETQYF.

The sample holds one count of this clone. V usage is TRBV2 and J usage is TRBJ2-3, with 12 bases matching TRBD2. V lost 1 base, J lost 5 bases, and 4 bases stayed unmatched. There are 16 residues in the CDR3. Germline lookup yields CDR1 SNHLY and CDR2 FYNNEI. CDR3 DNA: TGTGCCAGCAGTGAAGGCCTAGCGGGGGGGCGAGATACGCAGTATTTT. Protein sequence: CASSEGLAGGRDTQYF.

V gene TRBV11-3 combines with J gene TRBJ1-1; D is unresolved. Germline CDR1 and CDR2: SGHNT and YENEEA. This CDR3 is 15 amino acids long. With 0 bases removed from V and 8 bases from J, the gap between germline ends came to 16 bases. As DNA, the CDR3 is TGTGCCAGCAGCTTAGATCTAAAGGACGAATACGAAGCTTTCTTT. It translates to CASSLDLKDEYEAFF. Full variable domain (remainder filled in from reference TRBV11-3 and TRBJ1-1): EAGVVQSPRYKIIEKKQPVAFWCNPISGHNTLYWYLQNLGQGPELLIRYENEEAVDDSQLPKDRFSAERLKGVDSTLKIQPAELGDSAVYLCASSLDLKDEYEAFFGQGTRLTVV.